This T cell receptor (beta chain) appears in the sequencing data of a study of blood T cells in healthy people across ages (dated by TCRdb to about 2015). Turning to the overall study: In model experiments, template switching captured roughly one uniquely barcoded TCR beta cDNA molecule for every two T cells. The study measured age-related changes in TCR beta repertoire diversity using deep sequencing normalized with unique cDNA molecular identifiers. Donors were grouped into four age groups: young (average approximately 15 years), middle-aged (over 35), aged (around 60) and long-lived (approximately 75). To avoid experimental bias, donors of different ages were distributed randomly across sequencing lanes. Using the same blood draw, the study looked at two additional independent replicas of 1 million unique cDNA reads for two donors, one aged 18 to 30 and the other aged 80 or older.

Summary of the overall study and its limitations: Observed TCR beta diversity per million T cells fell roughly linearly with age, and a significant reduction was already apparent by age roughly 41. Estimates of total diversity based on one million sequenced T cells were considered lower bounds and underestimates. Conclusive comparison of naive and antigen-experienced compartments was prevented by the profiling of bulk unsorted PBMCs. There was a strong correlation between observed TCR beta diversity and the percentage of naive T cells measured by flow cytometry. Compared with the aged group, more naive CD4+ T cells, fewer expanded clones and increased TCR diversity were shown by the long-lived group, suggesting age selection. Donor CMV infection status was unknown, potentially confounding age-related changes in expanded clonotypes.

The method behind the library was 5' RACE. Reads for this sample came from an Illumina HiSeq 2500. A second about 7 to 12 cycle PCR used a sample-barcoded 5' primer and a J-beta primer mix. A template-switch 5' adaptor carrying 12 random nucleotides introduced a unique molecular identifier onto each TCR beta cDNA molecule. Each sample yielded at least 2.5 million CDR3-containing paired-end reads. First-strand cDNA synthesis was performed from all RNA using the Mint cDNA synthesis kit, with priming by a TRBC-specific oligonucleotide. After uracil-DNA glycosylase treatment, a first 18-cycle PCR used universal primers M1SS and BC2_uni_R on all cDNA. Processing in the source paper ran as follows. Each sample was normalized by randomly selecting 1 million high-quality reads, each carrying a distinct molecular identifier. Instead of being binned into consensus sequences, reads that shared molecular identifiers were thrown out. CDR3 identification, clonotype clustering and error correction used MiTCR with a Q25 quality threshold and the strictest error-elimination algorithm. A nonparametric unseen species model with Euler transformation was used to estimate lower-bound total TCR beta diversity. The public reads were run again by TCRdb, first through fastp at Q25 and then through MiXCR, and only productive beta chains were kept. Each CDR3 protein gets just one entry, which takes the most common genes and DNA from the rows behind it. These V and J calls derive from TCRdb rather than the authors' analysis. This sample comprises about 1.1 million distinct CDR3 sequences, more than 30% of them detected only once. The ten most abundant clones make up approximately 14% of the sample.

Of note for this clonotype: Its antigen is unknown. No quality values exist for individual bases; no much larger clone is one base distant.

The CDR3, from cysteine to phenylalanine, totals 15 residues. Only CDR3 DNA remains: 45 bases, in frame from the first base. Systemically healthy Caucasian individuals from Russia, some 40 in total and aged roughly 6 to 100 years, were included as donors. Each donor gave ten milliliters of peripheral blood, drawn into EDTA-treated Vacutainer tubes. PBMCs were isolated by Ficoll-Paque density-gradient centrifugation, with at least 6 million obtained per sample. Trizol reagent was used to extract total RNA from PBMCs, with at least 5 micrograms per sample. Naive CD45RAhigh/CD27high T cell percentages were measured by flow cytometry on a PBMC aliquot from every donor.

The chain was built from TRBV12-3 or TRBV12-4 and TRBJ2-5; TRBD2 might be the D gene, on 5 matching bases. Judging by the DNA end, TRBJ2-7 fits better; the J call may be wrong. The clonotype originates from a young man in good health. The sequenced material came from blood. The nucleotide sequence reads TGTGCCAGCAGTTTGCTCCTGCTAGCTGCAGGCGAGCAGTACTTC. The translation is CASSLLLLAAGEQYF.